Below, 14 T cell receptor beta chains from the same sample are listed, as sequenced in a study of blood T cell repertoires in COVID-19. Generated by immunoSEQ multiplex PCR, the TCRdb table keeps only in-frame clones and is missing some. This table has a few hundred thousand clones, approximately 81% appearing once. The sequencing input was peripheral blood. All receptors come from a man in his fifties or sixties with acute or convalescent COVID-19.

The chain couples TRBV4-1 to TRBJ2-5; D possibly corresponds to TRBD1 (6 bases). Germline assignment: CDR1 MGHRA and CDR2 YSYEKL. V was clipped by 0 bases and J by 2 bases, with 13 bases between them. The CDR3 runs 16 residues. The CDR3 DNA is TGCGCCAGCAGCCAAGATCCCGGGACATCTCAAGAGACCCAGTACTTC. It specifies CASSQDPGTSQETQYF.

This chain connects TRBV30 to TRBJ1-3; D is uncertain. From germline, CDR1 is GTSNPN and CDR2 SVGIG (reference sequence). The V and J ends lost 3 bases and 3 bases respectively, with 12 bases between them. The CDR3 has 14 residues. The CDR3 spells CAWSRGLDGNTIYF. In DNA, the CDR3 is TGTGCCTGGAGCCGAGGGCTTGATGGAAACACCATATATTTT.

This clone was recorded only once. The V call is TRBV7-9, the J call TRBJ2-1; 10 bases are a match to TRBD1. CDR1 is SEHNR, CDR2 FQNEAQ, per germline (reference sequence). The CDR3 consists of 15 residues. The ends lost 5 bases at V and 3 bases at J; junction bases unmatched: 4. The DNA of the CDR3 is TGTGCCAGCAGCCCGGGACAGGGGTTCTACAATGAGCAGTTCTTC. Translated, it gives CASSPGQGFYNEQFF.

This clone was picked up a small number of times. This rearrangement joins TRBV7-8 to TRBJ2-3; 13 nucleotides align to TRBD2. CDR1 is SGHVS and CDR2 is FQNEAQ in the germline V gene. With 3 bases clipped from V and 2 bases from J, the junction kept 2 bases outside the gene matches. CDR3 length: 16 residues. The CDR3: CASSLGTSGVTDTQYF. CDR3 DNA: TGTGCCAGCAGCTTGGGGACTAGCGGGGTCACAGATACGCAGTATTTT.

The genes are TRBV6-5 and TRBJ1-5, with D possibly matching TRBD1 (6 bases). The germline V gene encodes CDR1 MNHEY and CDR2 SVGAGI. The V end was cut by 4 bases, the J end by 7 bases, with 14 bases between. The CDR3 is made up of 14 amino acids. CDR3 in amino acids: CASSLQGWKQPQHF. As DNA, the CDR3 is TGTGCCAGCAGTTTACAGGGCTGGAAACAGCCCCAGCATTTT.

The CDR3 loop reads CASSDRMTGYTGELFF. In DNA form, the CDR3 reads TGTGCCAGCAGCGACCGTATGACTGGCTACACCGGGGAGCTGTTTTTT. The chain joins TRBV5-4 to TRBJ2-2, with D hard to call. Germline CDR1 is SGHNT and CDR2 is YYREEE (reference sequence). There are 16 residues in the CDR3. V dropped 4 bases and J dropped 3 bases, with 16 bases sitting between them.

This clone occurred a few times. The chain combines TRBV7-9 with TRBJ1-6; tentatively, D is TRBD1 (5 bases). Germline loops: CDR1 SEHNR, CDR2 FQNEAQ (reference sequence). The CDR3 has 15 residues. Trimming left V 5 bases short and J 8 bases short, with 16 bases between. The CDR3 protein is CASSPGAGLDSPLHF. For the CDR3, the DNA is TGTGCCAGCAGCCCCGGTGCAGGGTTAGATTCACCCCTCCACTTT.

Comment on this clone: The sample contains more than one DNA sequence encoding this CDR3. This chain joins TRBV27 and TRBJ1-5, with a weak D call TRBD1 (5 bases). Trimming cost V 3 bases and J 1 base, with 7 bases left between them. The germline V gene has CDR1 MNHEY and CDR2 SMNVEV (reference sequence). The CDR3 loop spans 14 amino acids. The CDR3 sequence: CASSLQGSNQPQHF. DNA for the CDR3: TGTGCCAGCAGTTTGCAGGGCAGCAATCAGCCCCAGCATTTT.

The V call is TRBV19, the J call TRBJ1-1; maybe TRBD1 (6 bases). CDR1 and CDR2 (germline): LNHDA, SQIVND (reference sequence). The CDR3 totals 13 residues. Trimming removed 7 bases from V and 2 bases from J, with 11 bases in between. The chain's CDR3 is CASNSRGNTEAFF. CDR3 DNA sequence: TGTGCCAGTAATAGCAGGGGAAACACTGAAGCTTTCTTT. The variable domain in full, with the rest retrieved from reference TRBV19 and TRBJ1-1, is DGGITQSPKYLFRKEGQNVTLSCEQNLNHDAMYWYRQDPGQGLRLIYYSQIVNDFQKGDIAEGYSVSREKKESFPLTVTSAQKNPTAFYLCASNSRGNTEAFFGQGTRLTVV.

CDR3 region: CASSYLAGGVGELFF. CDR3 sequence (DNA): TGTGCCAGCAGTTACTTGGCAGGGGGTGTCGGGGAGCTGTTTTTT. The gene calls are TRBV6-2 or TRBV6-3 and TRBJ2-2; 7 nucleotides line up with TRBD1. The J segment lost 7 bases and the V segment lost 1 base, leaving 6 bases of the junction unmatched. Germline CDR1 MNHEY, CDR2 SVGEGT. The length of the CDR3 is 15 residues.

DNA of the CDR3: TGTGCCAGCTCAGTCCAGGGGTCAGGAGAGACCCAGTACTTC. Protein product: CASSVQGSGETQYF. The rearrangement links TRBV18 to TRBJ2-5; D is perhaps TRBD1 (6 bases). From germline, CDR1 is KGHSH and CDR2 LQKENI. The CDR3 has 14 residues. With 5 bases removed from V and 4 bases from J, the gap between germline ends came to 14 bases.

The rearrangement uses TRBV6-2 or TRBV6-3 and TRBJ1-6; D possibly corresponds to TRBD1 (6 bases). CDR3 length: 13 residues. Germline-derived CDR1 and CDR2 are MNHEY and SVGEGT. The germline V and J ends were trimmed by 5 bases and 9 bases, with 11 bases remaining between them. The chain's CDR3 is CASSGLRGSPLHF. CDR3 DNA sequence: TGTGCCAGCAGTGGCCTCAGGGGTTCACCCCTCCACTTT.

The chain links TRBV6-5 to TRBJ1-2; 10 positions match TRBD1. This CDR3 is built from 13 residues. V dropped 2 bases and J dropped 12; count of bases not matched to a gene: 6. Germline CDR1 reads MNHEY; CDR2 reads SVGAGI. The CDR3 DNA reads TGTGCCAGCAGTTACGGACAGGGGGGTGGGGACACCTTC. Its protein product is CASSYGQGGGDTF.

The V call is TRBV19, the J call TRBJ1-2, with 7 bases identical to TRBD1. The germline V gene has CDR1 LNHDA and CDR2 SQIVND (reference sequence). This CDR3 has 12 amino acids. The V and J ends lost 6 bases and 8 bases, in that order; junction bases with no gene match: 6. The CDR3 DNA reads TGTGCCAGTAGGCAGGGGGTTGTCGGCTACACCTTC. This encodes CASRQGVVGYTF.